This TCR beta chain was found in a study of blood T cell repertoires in COVID-19. Study at large: Acute-phase and convalescent COVID-19 samples originated in the United States, Italy and Spain. Sample material is recorded as cDNA or gDNA derived from T cells, B-cell-depleted T cells, or PBMCs.

Original handling: Amplification of reference gene primers was used by the study to estimate nucleated cell counts. Assay used: immunoSEQ multiplex PCR; TCRdb lists only in-frame clones, some missing. V and J calls plus clone size are reproduced from that table; the DNA served to infer D and trimming. The table has more than 200,000 clones, approximately 88% seen once. Source material: peripheral blood. The sequence came from a man aged 40-49 years with acute or convalescent COVID-19.

The CDR3 DNA reads TGTGCCAGCAGCCCGACAGGGCCCGGGGAGCTGTTTTTT. Residues: CASSPTGPGELFF. The chain recombines TRBV7-3 with TRBJ2-2, with TRBD1 matching over 7 bases. The CDR3 has 13 residues. Germline V lookup: CDR1 SGHTA, CDR2 FQGTGA. V was clipped by 5 bases and J by 6 bases; unmatched bases: 3.